Listed here is a single T cell receptor (beta chain). The source of the sample is a study of blood T cell repertoires in COVID-19. Study information: PBMCs, B-cell-depleted T cells, or T cells provided the cDNA or gDNA that made up the material.

Produced via immunoSEQ multiplex PCR; TCRdb's table is partial and in-frame only. Among about 300,000 clones listed, approximately 89% were seen once. The CDR3 length is 15 residues. Trimming took off 1 base at V and 7 bases at J, with 16 bases between the two ends. Germline CDR1 and CDR2: SGHVS and FNYEAQ. The source is a woman between 50 and 59 years old who had been exposed to COVID-19. The specimen was PBMCs or T cells enriched from blood (not recorded which). J is TRBJ1-2 and V is TRBV7-6; D may be TRBD1 (6 bases). The CDR3 DNA reads as TGTGCCAGCAGCTTAGTATCTCAGGGGATGGGTGGCTACACCTTC. Protein product: CASSLVSQGMGGYTF. Complete variable domain (other parts from reference TRBV7-6 and TRBJ1-2): GAGVSQSPRYKVTKRGQDVALRCDPISGHVSLYWYRQALGQGPEFLTYFNYEAQQDKSGLPNDRFSAERPEGSISTLTIQRTEQRDSAMYRCASSLVSQGMGGYTFGSGTRLTVV.